These T cell receptor beta chains were read from a single sample in a study of cytomegalovirus exposure and HLA in healthy donors. Profiled with immunoSEQ multiplex PCR; TCRdb holds only in-frame clones, not every one. The repertoire holds some 150,000 clones, with nearly 80% as singletons. Material for sequencing was PBMCs. The receptor source for this set is a man aged 35 to 55 in good health and CMV-seropositive. The CDR3 runs from the conserved cysteine through the conserved F or W. A D gene is named only where the DNA matches it firmly. Part of the rows lack a size; the others show once, few, many or a class for expanded clones.

CDR3 protein: CASSPSGQGNYGYTF
CDR3 DNA: TGTGCCAGCAGCCCATCGGGACAGGGGAACTATGGCTACACCTTC
clone size: .
J gene: TRBJ1-2
D gene: TRBD1
V gene: TRBV7-8

CDR3 protein: CASWGWEANTEAFF
CDR3 DNA: TGTGCCAGTTGGGGTTGGGAGGCGAACACTGAAGCTTTCTTT
clone size: .
J gene: TRBJ1-1
D gene: .
V gene: TRBV19

CDR3 protein: CASRTYYGYTF
CDR3 DNA: TGTGCCAGCAGGACTTACTATGGCTACACCTTC
clone size: .
J gene: TRBJ1-2
D gene: .
V gene: TRBV5-6

CDR3 protein: CASSVAPDLSQETQYF
CDR3 DNA: TGTGCCAGCAGCGTAGCCCCGGACTTATCCCAAGAGACCCAGTACTTC
clone size: few
J gene: TRBJ2-5
D gene: .
V gene: TRBV9

CDR3 protein: CASKGTSGDYNEQFF
CDR3 DNA: TGTGCCAGCAAAGGGACTAGCGGGGATTACAATGAGCAGTTCTTC
clone size: once
J gene: TRBJ2-1
D gene: TRBD2
V gene: TRBV6-6

CDR3 protein: CASRKLNTEAFF
CDR3 DNA: TGTGCCAGCAGAAAACTTAACACTGAAGCTTTCTTT
clone size: .
J gene: TRBJ1-1
D gene: .
V gene: TRBV28

CDR3 protein: CASSSASGSYNEQFF
CDR3 DNA: TGTGCCAGCAGCTCCGCTAGCGGATCCTACAATGAGCAGTTCTTC
clone size: .
J gene: TRBJ2-1
D gene: TRBD2
V gene: TRBV7-3

CDR3 protein: CASSLGQGSEQYF
CDR3 DNA: TGTGCCAGCAGTTTAGGGCAGGGGTCCGAGCAGTACTTC
clone size: once
J gene: TRBJ2-7
D gene: .
V gene: TRBV28

CDR3 protein: CASSITAPTEAFF
CDR3 DNA: TGTGCCAGTAGTATAACAGCCCCCACTGAAGCTTTCTTT
clone size: .
J gene: TRBJ1-1
D gene: .
V gene: TRBV19

CDR3 protein: CASNRTGATYEQYF
CDR3 DNA: TGCGCCAGCAACAGGACAGGGGCGACCTACGAGCAGTACTTC
clone size: .
J gene: TRBJ2-7
D gene: TRBD1
V gene: TRBV23-1

CDR3 protein: CAIVGQGEGGTEAFF
CDR3 DNA: TGTGCCATCGTCGGACAGGGGGAAGGTGGCACTGAAGCTTTCTTT
clone size: .
J gene: TRBJ1-1
D gene: TRBD1
V gene: TRBV28

CDR3 protein: CASSNLAGVDTGELFF
CDR3 DNA: TGTGCCAGTAGTAACCTAGCGGGAGTTGACACCGGGGAGCTGTTTTTT
clone size: .
J gene: TRBJ2-2
D gene: TRBD2
V gene: TRBV19

CDR3 protein: CASSKDRKETQYF
CDR3 DNA: TGTGCCAGCAGCAAGGACAGAAAAGAGACCCAGTACTTC
clone size: once
J gene: TRBJ2-5
D gene: .
V gene: TRBV11-3

CDR3 protein: CASSSLDMNTEAFF
CDR3 DNA: TGTGCCAGCAGCTCCTTGGACATGAACACTGAAGCTTTCTTT
clone size: .
J gene: TRBJ1-1
D gene: .
V gene: TRBV7-2

CDR3 protein: CASSSSGTGKTLNTF
CDR3 DNA: TGTGCCAGCAGCTCGTCCGGGACAGGGAAGACCCTCAACACCTTC
clone size: .
J gene: TRBJ1-2
D gene: TRBD1
V gene: TRBV11-2

CDR3 protein: CASSLSAGPSYEQYF
CDR3 DNA: TGTGCCAGCAGCTTATCCGCGGGGCCGAGTTACGAGCAGTACTTC
clone size: few
J gene: TRBJ2-7
D gene: .
V gene: TRBV7-2

CDR3 protein: CASSLGPGVTEAFF
CDR3 DNA: TGTGCCAGCAGCTTAGGTCCGGGGGTCACTGAAGCTTTCTTT
clone size: .
J gene: TRBJ1-1
D gene: .
V gene: TRBV11-2

CDR3 protein: CASSRSGSLYEQYF
CDR3 DNA: TGTGCCAGCAGCCGTAGCGGGAGTCTGTACGAGCAGTACTTC
clone size: few
J gene: TRBJ2-7
D gene: TRBD2
V gene: TRBV25-1

CDR3 protein: CASSWTSGGQAQYF
CDR3 DNA: TGTGCCAGCTCCTGGACTAGCGGGGGCCAGGCGCAGTATTTT
clone size: .
J gene: TRBJ2-3
D gene: TRBD2
V gene: TRBV6-5

CDR3 protein: CASSEGGGSYEQYF
CDR3 DNA: TGTGCCAGCAGTGAAGGTGGGGGCTCCTACGAGCAGTACTTC
clone size: .
J gene: TRBJ2-7
D gene: .
V gene: TRBV6-1

CDR3 protein: CASSEGGGGEQYF
CDR3 DNA: TGTGCCAGCAGTGAAGGGGGAGGAGGGGAGCAGTACTTC
clone size: .
J gene: TRBJ2-5
D gene: .
V gene: TRBV2

CDR3 protein: CASSLSILDGGLTDTQYF
CDR3 DNA: TGTGCCAGCAGCTTATCTATTCTTGATGGCGGGCTCACAGATACGCAGTATTTT
clone size: .
J gene: TRBJ2-3
D gene: .
V gene: TRBV7-8

CDR3 protein: CASSRPPGATNEKLFF
CDR3 DNA: TGCGCCAGCAGCCGGCCCCCCGGAGCTACTAATGAAAAACTGTTTTTT
clone size: .
J gene: TRBJ1-4
D gene: .
V gene: TRBV4-1

CDR3 protein: CASSSWTSSYNNEQFF
CDR3 DNA: TGTGCCAGCAGTTCGTGGACTAGCTCATACAACAATGAGCAGTTCTTC
clone size: .
J gene: TRBJ2-1
D gene: TRBD2
V gene: TRBV6-5

CDR3 protein: CASSKLSGLAGGETQYF
CDR3 DNA: TGTGCCAGCAGCAAACTCTCGGGACTAGCGGGAGGAGAGACCCAGTACTTC
clone size: .
J gene: TRBJ2-5
D gene: TRBD2
V gene: TRBV9

CDR3 protein: CASSLAVGSSGNTIYF
CDR3 DNA: TGTGCCAGCAGCTTGGCCGTCGGGAGCTCTGGAAACACCATATATTTT
clone size: .
J gene: TRBJ1-3
D gene: .
V gene: TRBV5-5

CDR3 protein: CAISERQGWEQYF
CDR3 DNA: TGTGCCATCAGTGAGAGACAGGGGTGGGAGCAGTACTTC
clone size: .
J gene: TRBJ2-7
D gene: TRBD1
V gene: TRBV10-3

CDR3 protein: CASSLSGFNEKLFF
CDR3 DNA: TGCGCCAGCAGCTTATCGGGATTCAATGAAAAACTGTTTTTT
clone size: once
J gene: TRBJ1-4
D gene: .
V gene: TRBV5-1

CDR3 protein: CASSHPPDRNTEAFF
CDR3 DNA: TGCGCCAGCAGCCATCCGCCGGACAGGAACACTGAAGCTTTCTTT
clone size: few
J gene: TRBJ1-1
D gene: .
V gene: TRBV4-1

CDR3 protein: CASSILGAEAFF
CDR3 DNA: TGTGCCAGTAGTATACTCGGGGCTGAAGCTTTCTTT
clone size: once
J gene: TRBJ1-1
D gene: .
V gene: TRBV19

CDR3 protein: CASSPRDRGSEKLFF
CDR3 DNA: TGTGCCAGCAGTCCCCGGGACAGGGGATCCGAAAAACTGTTTTTT
clone size: .
J gene: TRBJ1-4
D gene: TRBD1
V gene: TRBV28

CDR3 protein: CASSMSGGDGYTF
CDR3 DNA: TGTGCCAGCAGTATGTCAGGGGGCGATGGCTACACCTTC
clone size: .
J gene: TRBJ1-2
D gene: TRBD1
V gene: TRBV6-4

CDR3 protein: CSVEDPSGANGLTF
CDR3 DNA: TGCAGCGTTGAAGATCCCTCTGGGGCCAACGGCCTGACTTTC
clone size: .
J gene: TRBJ2-6
D gene: .
V gene: TRBV29-1

CDR3 protein: CASSFSLAGGGSYEQYF
CDR3 DNA: TGTGCCAGCAGCTTTAGCCTAGCGGGAGGTGGGTCCTACGAGCAGTACTTC
clone size: .
J gene: TRBJ2-7
D gene: TRBD2
V gene: TRBV11-2

CDR3 protein: CASSLGQSGGGSSYEQYF
CDR3 DNA: TGTGCCAGCAGCTTGGGCCAGAGCGGGGGAGGAAGCTCCTACGAGCAGTACTTC
clone size: .
J gene: TRBJ2-7
D gene: TRBD2
V gene: TRBV5-4

CDR3 protein: CASSSPPAGGKNSQYF
CDR3 DNA: TGTGCCAGCAGTTCCCCTCCCGCGGGGGGGAAAAACAGTCAGTACTTC
clone size: .
J gene: TRBJ2-4
D gene: TRBD2
V gene: TRBV28

CDR3 protein: CASSLDLGRPYEQYF
CDR3 DNA: TGTGCCAGCAGCTTAGATCTCGGGAGGCCCTACGAGCAGTACTTC
clone size: .
J gene: TRBJ2-7
D gene: TRBD2
V gene: TRBV11-3

CDR3 protein: CSGVSYSSGYTF
CDR3 DNA: TGCAGCGGGGTTTCCTATAGCTCTGGCTACACCTTC
clone size: .
J gene: TRBJ1-2
D gene: .
V gene: TRBV29-1

CDR3 protein: CASSQETGQSYGYTF
CDR3 DNA: TGCGCCAGCAGCCAAGAAACGGGACAGTCGTATGGCTACACCTTC
clone size: .
J gene: TRBJ1-2
D gene: TRBD1
V gene: TRBV4-1

CDR3 protein: CASSIGGTGVPYEQYF
CDR3 DNA: TGTGCCAGTAGTATAGGGGGGACAGGGGTCCCCTACGAGCAGTACTTC
clone size: .
J gene: TRBJ2-7
D gene: TRBD1
V gene: TRBV19

CDR3 protein: CASSRGFGGSSGGANGLTF
CDR3 DNA: TGTGCCAGCAGCAGGGGTTTCGGCGGGAGTTCGGGTGGGGCCAACGGCCTGACTTTC
clone size: .
J gene: TRBJ2-6
D gene: TRBD2
V gene: TRBV11-3

CDR3 protein: CASSLRTLATGELFF
CDR3 DNA: TGTGCCAGCAGCCTGAGGACTCTTGCAACCGGGGAGCTGTTTTTT
clone size: .
J gene: TRBJ2-2
D gene: .
V gene: TRBV7-2

CDR3 protein: CASSPGRGANVLTF
CDR3 DNA: TGTGCCAGCAGTCCAGGGCGGGGGGCCAACGTCCTGACTTTC
clone size: few
J gene: TRBJ2-6
D gene: .
V gene: TRBV2

CDR3 protein: CASSEPPGLARSGELFF
CDR3 DNA: TGTGCCAGCAGTGAACCGCCGGGACTAGCGCGATCCGGGGAGCTGTTTTTT
clone size: .
J gene: TRBJ2-2
D gene: TRBD2
V gene: TRBV2

CDR3 protein: CASSLEGPGMYEKLFF
CDR3 DNA: TGTGCCAGCAGCTTAGAGGGGCCAGGGATGTACGAAAAACTGTTTTTT
clone size: .
J gene: TRBJ1-4
D gene: .
V gene: TRBV7-9

CDR3 protein: CASSSGQGDYGYTF
CDR3 DNA: TGTGCCAGCAGTTCCGGACAGGGGGATTATGGCTACACCTTC
clone size: .
J gene: TRBJ1-2
D gene: TRBD1
V gene: TRBV28

CDR3 protein: CASSVSTGTEYQPQHF
CDR3 DNA: TGTGCCAGTAGTGTGTCTACCGGGACAGAATATCAGCCCCAGCATTTT
clone size: .
J gene: TRBJ1-5
D gene: TRBD1
V gene: TRBV19

CDR3 protein: CASSLGGAGELFF
CDR3 DNA: TGTGCCAGCAGCTTGGGGGGCGCCGGGGAGCTGTTTTTT
clone size: once
J gene: TRBJ2-2
D gene: .
V gene: TRBV5-6

CDR3 protein: CASSRTPSSYNEQFF
CDR3 DNA: TGTGCCAGCAGCCGAACACCCTCTTCCTACAATGAGCAGTTCTTC
clone size: .
J gene: TRBJ2-1
D gene: .
V gene: TRBV7-9

CDR3 protein: CASSQAQGYGYTF
CDR3 DNA: TGCGCCAGCAGCCAAGCGCAGGGGTACGGCTACACCTTC
clone size: few
J gene: TRBJ1-2
D gene: .
V gene: TRBV10-1

CDR3 protein: CASSRGYTGELFF
CDR3 DNA: TGTGCCAGCTCGCGAGGGTACACCGGGGAGCTGTTTTTT
clone size: few
J gene: TRBJ2-2
D gene: .
V gene: TRBV6-5

CDR3 protein: CASSPDRSTDTQYF
CDR3 DNA: TGCGCCAGCAGCCCAGACAGGAGCACAGATACGCAGTATTTT
clone size: few
J gene: TRBJ2-3
D gene: .
V gene: TRBV5-1

CDR3 protein: CAWAGSGGYTF
CDR3 DNA: TGTGCCTGGGCGGGGAGTGGCGGCTACACCTTC
clone size: few
J gene: TRBJ1-2
D gene: .
V gene: TRBV30

CDR3 protein: CASSLDYSSGGCNEQFF
CDR3 DNA: TGTGCCAGCAGCTTAGACTACTCTAGCGGTGGGTGCAATGAGCAGTTCTTC
clone size: .
J gene: TRBJ2-1
D gene: TRBD2
V gene: TRBV11-3

CDR3 protein: CAIRTSGPTDTQYF
CDR3 DNA: TGTGCCATACGGACTAGCGGTCCCACAGATACGCAGTATTTT
clone size: .
J gene: TRBJ2-3
D gene: TRBD2
V gene: TRBV10-3

CDR3 protein: CAISVGGGQAYEQYF
CDR3 DNA: TGTGCCATCAGTGTTGGGGGAGGCCAAGCCTACGAGCAGTACTTC
clone size: few
J gene: TRBJ2-7
D gene: .
V gene: TRBV10-3